These 10 T cell receptor beta chains originate from one sample sequenced in a study of T cells in localized non-small cell lung cancer. Method: immunoSEQ multiplex PCR; TCRdb's copy keeps in-frame clones and lacks some. The sample includes some 25,000 clones, 80% to 95% seen only once; the top ten take less than 5%. Sequenced here: peripheral blood, sampled before any cancer treatment. These receptors were obtained from an older female donor with stage II squamous cell lung carcinoma.

This clone has only one observation. The chain uses TRBV6-1 and TRBJ2-7; D might be TRBD1 (5 bases). The CDR3 sequence is 14 residues long. CDR1 is MNHNS, CDR2 SASEGT, per germline. V dropped 2 bases and J dropped 2 bases, with 10 bases sitting between them. The CDR3 DNA follows: TGTGCCAGCAGTGAACTTGACAGCCCCTACGAGCAGTACTTC. This sequence encodes CASSELDSPYEQYF.

The V gene is TRBV5-1, the J gene TRBJ2-1; TRBD2 matches 8 bases. The CDR3 length is 16 residues. CDR1 and CDR2 from the germline V gene are SGHRS and YFSETQ. With V trimmed by 1 base and J by 9 bases, 12 bases remained unmatched. DNA for the CDR3: TGCGCCAGCAGCTTGAGCCCGTCTGGCGGGAGGCCTGAGCAGTTCTTC. It yields the protein CASSLSPSGGRPEQFF.

This clone has a single count. Other DNA sequences from this sample encode an identical CDR3 as well. The V and J genes are TRBV6-6 and TRBJ1-2, with TRBD1 as a possible D gene (5 bases). Looked up from germline, CDR1 is MNHNY and CDR2 is SVGAGI (reference sequence). The V gene lost 6 bases and the J gene lost 8 bases, with 10 bases spanning the gap. CDR3 length: 11 residues. The DNA of the CDR3 is TGTGCCAGCAGCCCCGGGGGGGGCTACACCTTC. It translates to CASSPGGGYTF.

This clone was counted between two and nine times. The chain uses TRBV12-2 and TRBJ2-5. TRBV12-2 is a known pseudogene. The CDR3 extends over 15 amino acids. CDR3 protein: CASRLAWDCQETQYF. The CDR3, as DNA: TGTGCAAGTCGCTTAGCTTGGGATTGCCAAGAGACCCAGTACTTC.

The J gene is TRBJ2-3, the V gene TRBV2, with TRBD1 identical over 7 bases. After removal of 8 bases from V and 4 bases from J, the junction contained 12 bases not matched to a gene. Germline V gives CDR1 SNHLY, CDR2 FYNNEI. The CDR3 is 15 amino acids. The CDR3 here is CASQEETGWADTQYF. CDR3 DNA: TGTGCCAGCCAAGAAGAGACAGGGTGGGCAGATACGCAGTATTTT.

The rearrangement joins TRBV4-1 to TRBJ2-7, with 8 positions matching TRBD2. The V gene's germline CDR1 is MGHRA and CDR2 YSYEKL. The CDR3 spans 15 residues. V lost 4 bases, J lost 2 bases, and 7 bases stayed unmatched. The CDR3 is CASSPRGGRTYEQYF. CDR3 sequence (DNA): TGCGCCAGCAGCCCCCGGGGGGGCAGGACCTACGAGCAGTACTTC.

The V call is TRBV7-8, the J call TRBJ2-1; 7 positions match TRBD1. V lost 2 bases to trimming and J lost 2 bases; unmatched junction nucleotides: 3. This CDR3 is 15 amino acids long. Germline assignment: CDR1 SGHVS and CDR2 FQNEAQ. This CDR3 reads CASSLRGQTYNEQFF. In DNA, the CDR3 is TGTGCCAGCAGCTTAAGGGGACAGACCTACAATGAGCAGTTCTTC.

The gene calls are TRBV19 and TRBJ2-5, with TRBD2 matching over 11 bases. CDR3 length equals 18 residues. The V segment lost 5 bases and the J segment 4 bases; nucleotides outside the gene matches: 15. The germline CDR1 and CDR2 sequences are LNHDA and SQIVND (reference sequence). CDR3 residues: CASSGLLGGLAELETQYF. The CDR3 DNA sequence: TGTGCCAGTAGTGGCCTACTCGGGGGACTAGCGGAGCTAGAGACCCAGTACTTC. Variable domain in full (rest from reference TRBV19 and TRBJ2-5): DGGITQSPKYLFRKEGQNVTLSCEQNLNHDAMYWYRQDPGQGLRLIYYSQIVNDFQKGDIAEGYSVSREKKESFPLTVTSAQKNPTAFYLCASSGLLGGLAELETQYFGPGTRLLVL.

The chain carries TRBV5-1 and TRBJ2-7; D call uncertain. CDR3 size: 14 residues. Germline loops: CDR1 SGHRS, CDR2 YFSETQ. V was cut by 0 bases and J by 2 bases, with 9 bases left in between. CDR3 residues: CASSLAGTTYEQYF. CDR3 coding DNA: TGCGCCAGCAGCTTGGCGGGCACCACCTACGAGCAGTACTTC.

The chain combines TRBV10-3 with TRBJ1-1; the D gene is possibly TRBD1 (6 bases). This CDR3 is 13 amino acids long. Germline assignment: CDR1 ENHRY and CDR2 SYGVKD. V was shortened by 11 bases and J by 1 base, with 14 bases between the two germline ends. The CDR3 bases are TGTGCCGTCCAGGGGAATTCGAACACTGAAGCTTTCTTT. Protein: CAVQGNSNTEAFF.